The rows below give T cell receptor beta chains drawn from one sample of a study of cytomegalovirus exposure and HLA in healthy donors. Data came from immunoSEQ multiplex PCR; TCRdb stores just in-frame clones and leaves some out. The data show tens of thousands of clones, roughly 94% seen once. The sequenced sample consisted of PBMCs. The receptors originated from a woman between 18 and 29 years old in good health and CMV-seropositive. Each CDR3 is given with its conserved first and last residue. The order of the fields is V gene, J gene, CDR3 protein.

>TRBV6-1|TRBJ1-5
CASFGQFNQPQHF
>TRBV5-5|TRBJ1-2
CASSPEQGSYGYTF
>TRBV4-2|TRBJ2-5
CASSQGLAGETQYF
>TRBV5-1|TRBJ1-4
CASSWGQVEAREEKLFF
>TRBV6-5|TRBJ1-2
CASSYSPGQIGYGYTF
>TRBV13|TRBJ2-3
CASSLPPSTGTGRREWDTDTQYF
>TRBV11-2|TRBJ2-1
CASTTGLEYNEQFF
>TRBV11-2|TRBJ1-1
CASSHSGGTEAFF
>TRBV6-1|TRBJ1-4
CASSERGPAYERLFF
>TRBV15|TRBJ1-2
CATSREAANYGYTF
>TRBV23-1|TRBJ2-1
CASSQSAHRDRLNNEQFF
>TRBV5-1|TRBJ2-5
CASSAMTSQETQYF
>TRBV18|TRBJ2-3
CASSRVAVADTQYF
>TRBV10-3|TRBJ2-7
CAIRSSGGAVEQYF
>TRBV6-6|TRBJ2-1
CASSTGTSGRGQQFF
>TRBV19|TRBJ2-3
CASSIWLAGAGDTQYF
>TRBV6-1|TRBJ1-5
CASRSGTSNQPQHF
>TRBV18|TRBJ1-3
CASSRQTGNTIYF
>TRBV27|TRBJ2-7
CASSSLFGPLEQYF
>TRBV11-2|TRBJ2-7
CASSSQVGQELLKQQYF
>TRBV5-4|TRBJ2-3
CASSLKSRTDTQYF
>TRBV7-3|TRBJ2-5
CASSNAGGGETQYF
>TRBV29-1|TRBJ2-2
CSVEPRDRVSGELFF
>TRBV5-4|TRBJ1-1
CASRRGQGLEAFF
>TRBV18|TRBJ1-6
CASSPRSERQNSPLHF
>TRBV29-1|TRBJ1-1
CSVRTEVNTEAFF
>TRBV27|TRBJ2-1
CASSLGKRGNEQFF
>TRBV7-9|TRBJ1-2
CASSLLEGDYGYTF